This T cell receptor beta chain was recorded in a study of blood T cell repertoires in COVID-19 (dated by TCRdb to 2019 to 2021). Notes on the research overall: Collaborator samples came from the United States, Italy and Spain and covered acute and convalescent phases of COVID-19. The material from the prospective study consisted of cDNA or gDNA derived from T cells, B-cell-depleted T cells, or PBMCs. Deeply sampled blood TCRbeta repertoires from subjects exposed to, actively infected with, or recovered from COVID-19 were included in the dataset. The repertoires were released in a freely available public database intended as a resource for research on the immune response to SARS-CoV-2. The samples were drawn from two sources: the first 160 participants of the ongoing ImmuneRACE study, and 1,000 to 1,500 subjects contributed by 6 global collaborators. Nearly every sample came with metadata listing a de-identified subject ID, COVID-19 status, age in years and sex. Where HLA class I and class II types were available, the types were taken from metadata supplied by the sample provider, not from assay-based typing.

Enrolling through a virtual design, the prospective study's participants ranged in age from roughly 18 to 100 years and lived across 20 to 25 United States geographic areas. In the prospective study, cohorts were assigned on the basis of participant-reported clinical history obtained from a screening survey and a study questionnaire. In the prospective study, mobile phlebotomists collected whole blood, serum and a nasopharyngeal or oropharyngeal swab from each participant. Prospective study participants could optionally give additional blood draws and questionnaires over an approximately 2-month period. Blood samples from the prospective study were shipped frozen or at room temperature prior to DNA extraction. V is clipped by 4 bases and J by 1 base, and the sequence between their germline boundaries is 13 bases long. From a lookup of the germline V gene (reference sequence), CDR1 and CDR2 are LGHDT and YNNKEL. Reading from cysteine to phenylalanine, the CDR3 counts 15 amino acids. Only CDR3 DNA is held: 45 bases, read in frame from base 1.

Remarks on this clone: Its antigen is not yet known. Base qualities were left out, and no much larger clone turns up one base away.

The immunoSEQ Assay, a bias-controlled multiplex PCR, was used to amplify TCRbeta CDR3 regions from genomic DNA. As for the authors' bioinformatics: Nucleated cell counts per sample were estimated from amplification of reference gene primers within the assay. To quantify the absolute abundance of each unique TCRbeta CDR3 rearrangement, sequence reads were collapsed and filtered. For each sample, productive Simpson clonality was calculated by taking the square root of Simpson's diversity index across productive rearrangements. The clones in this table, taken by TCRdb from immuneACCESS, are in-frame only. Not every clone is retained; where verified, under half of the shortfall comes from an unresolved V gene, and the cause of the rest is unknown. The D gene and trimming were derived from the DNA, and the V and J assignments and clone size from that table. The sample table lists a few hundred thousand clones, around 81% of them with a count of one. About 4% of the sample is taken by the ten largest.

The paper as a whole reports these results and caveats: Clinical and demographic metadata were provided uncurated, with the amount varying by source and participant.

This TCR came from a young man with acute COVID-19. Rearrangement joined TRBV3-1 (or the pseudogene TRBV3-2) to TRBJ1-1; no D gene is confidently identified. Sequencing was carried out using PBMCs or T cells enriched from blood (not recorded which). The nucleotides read TGTGCCAGCAGCCCGACTCCGGAGGGGAACACTGAAGCTTTCTTT. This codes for CASSPTPEGNTEAFF.